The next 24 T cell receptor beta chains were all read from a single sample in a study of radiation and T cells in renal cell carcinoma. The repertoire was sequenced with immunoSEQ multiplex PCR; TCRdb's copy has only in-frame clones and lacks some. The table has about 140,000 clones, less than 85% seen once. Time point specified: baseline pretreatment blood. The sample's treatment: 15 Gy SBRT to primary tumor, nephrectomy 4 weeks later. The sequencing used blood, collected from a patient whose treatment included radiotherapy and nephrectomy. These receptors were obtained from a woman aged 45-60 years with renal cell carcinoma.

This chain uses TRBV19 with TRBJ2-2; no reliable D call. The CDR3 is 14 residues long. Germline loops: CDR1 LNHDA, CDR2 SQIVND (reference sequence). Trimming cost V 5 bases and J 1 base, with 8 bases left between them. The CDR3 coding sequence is TGTGCCAGTAGTTACGGTGAGAACACCGGGGAGCTGTTTTTT. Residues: CASSYGENTGELFF.

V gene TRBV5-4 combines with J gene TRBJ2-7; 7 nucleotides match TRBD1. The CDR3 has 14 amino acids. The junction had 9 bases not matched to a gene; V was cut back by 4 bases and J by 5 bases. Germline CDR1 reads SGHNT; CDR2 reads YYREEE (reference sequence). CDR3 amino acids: CASSQTGYGDEQYF. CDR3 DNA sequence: TGTGCCAGCAGCCAGACAGGGTACGGTGACGAGCAGTACTTC.

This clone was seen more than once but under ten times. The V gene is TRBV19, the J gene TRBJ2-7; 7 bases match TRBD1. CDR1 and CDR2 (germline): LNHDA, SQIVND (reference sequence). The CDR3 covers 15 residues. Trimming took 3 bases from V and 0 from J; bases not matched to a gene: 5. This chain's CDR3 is CASSMVRDSSYEQYF. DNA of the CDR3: TGTGCCAGTAGTATGGTTAGGGACAGCTCCTACGAGCAGTACTTC.

This CDR3 is CASSLIGGGYGYTF. CDR3 coding DNA: TGTGCCAGCAGTTTAATAGGGGGAGGCTATGGCTACACCTTC. The V gene is TRBV28, the J gene TRBJ1-2; weak D call: TRBD1 (6 bases). The CDR3 runs to 14 residues. CDR1 MDHEN and CDR2 SYDVKM come from the germline V gene. Between the trimmed V and J ends, which lost 2 bases and 4 bases, there was a span of 11 bases.

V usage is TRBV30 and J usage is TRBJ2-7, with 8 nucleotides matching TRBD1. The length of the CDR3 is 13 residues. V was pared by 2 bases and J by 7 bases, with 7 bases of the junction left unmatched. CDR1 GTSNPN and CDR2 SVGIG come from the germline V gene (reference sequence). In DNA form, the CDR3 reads TGTGCCTGGAGTTCGACAGGGGTGGTGGAGCAGTACTTC. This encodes CAWSSTGVVEQYF.

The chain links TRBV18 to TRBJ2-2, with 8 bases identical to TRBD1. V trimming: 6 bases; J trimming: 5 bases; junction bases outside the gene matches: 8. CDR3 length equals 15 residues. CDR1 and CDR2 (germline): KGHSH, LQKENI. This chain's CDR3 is CASSSGQVQTGELFF. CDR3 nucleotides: TGTGCCAGCTCTTCGGGACAGGTCCAGACCGGGGAGCTGTTTTTT.

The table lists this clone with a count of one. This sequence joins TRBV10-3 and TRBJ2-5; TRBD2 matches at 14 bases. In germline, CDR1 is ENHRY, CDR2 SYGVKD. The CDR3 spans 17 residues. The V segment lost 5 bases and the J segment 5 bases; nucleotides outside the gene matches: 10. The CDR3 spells CAISPERLAGGGETQYF. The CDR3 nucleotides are TGTGCCATCAGTCCCGAGAGACTAGCGGGAGGGGGCGAGACCCAGTACTTC.

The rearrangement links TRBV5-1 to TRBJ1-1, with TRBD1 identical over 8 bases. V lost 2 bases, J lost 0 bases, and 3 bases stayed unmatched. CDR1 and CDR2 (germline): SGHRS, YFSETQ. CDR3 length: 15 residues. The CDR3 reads CASSFLTGVNTEAFF. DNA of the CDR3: TGCGCCAGCAGCTTCCTGACAGGGGTGAACACTGAAGCTTTCTTT. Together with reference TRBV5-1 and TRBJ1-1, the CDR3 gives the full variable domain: KAGVTQTPRYLIKTRGQQVTLSCSPISGHRSVSWYQQTPGQGLQFLFEYFSETQRNKGNFPGRFSGRQFSNSRSEMNVSTLELGDSALYLCASSFLTGVNTEAFFGQGTRLTVV.

The CDR3, as DNA: TGTGCCAGCTCACCAGGCAGTAACTATGGCTACACCTTC. Translation: CASSPGSNYGYTF. The rearrangement links TRBV18 to TRBJ1-2; D not resolved. Germline CDR1 reads KGHSH; CDR2 reads LQKENI. V was shortened by 2 bases and J by 1 base, with 5 bases between the two germline ends. CDR3 size: 13 residues.

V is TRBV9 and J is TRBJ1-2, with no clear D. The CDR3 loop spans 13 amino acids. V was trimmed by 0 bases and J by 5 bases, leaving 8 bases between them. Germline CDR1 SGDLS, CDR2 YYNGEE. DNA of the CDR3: TGTGCCAGCAGCGTAGAAGGCTGGTATGGCTACACCTTC. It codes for CASSVEGWYGYTF.

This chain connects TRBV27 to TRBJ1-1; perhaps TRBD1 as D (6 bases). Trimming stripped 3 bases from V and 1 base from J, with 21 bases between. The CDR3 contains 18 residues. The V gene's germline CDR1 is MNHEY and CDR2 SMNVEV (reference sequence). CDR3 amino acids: CASSFAQGMGLGNTEAFF. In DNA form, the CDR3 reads TGTGCCAGCAGTTTTGCCCAGGGGATGGGGTTGGGGAACACTGAAGCTTTCTTT.

This CDR3 is CASTLGQGREQYF. CDR3 DNA: TGTGCCAGCACCCTTGGGCAGGGACGCGAGCAGTACTTC. The rearrangement links TRBV6-1 to TRBJ2-7, with D perhaps given as TRBD1 or TRBD2 (5 bases each). CDR1 is MNHNS and CDR2 is SASEGT in the germline V gene. V gave up 7 bases and J gave up 6 bases, with 16 bases separating them. The CDR3 covers 13 residues.

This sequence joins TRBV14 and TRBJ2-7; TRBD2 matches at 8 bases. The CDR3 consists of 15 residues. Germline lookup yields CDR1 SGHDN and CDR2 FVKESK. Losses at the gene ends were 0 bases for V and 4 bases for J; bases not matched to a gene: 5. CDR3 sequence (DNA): TGTGCCAGCAGCCAAGAAGTGGCTAGCGGGTACGAGCAGTACTTC. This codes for CASSQEVASGYEQYF.

The CDR3 here is CASSFYGGTDTGELFF. Written as DNA, the CDR3 is TGCGCCAGCAGCTTTTACGGGGGGACGGACACCGGGGAGCTGTTTTTT. The chain employs TRBV5-1 and TRBJ2-2; 7 bases fit TRBD2. With 2 bases clipped from V and 3 bases from J, the junction kept 7 bases outside the gene matches. This CDR3 is built from 16 residues. The V gene's germline CDR1 is SGHRS and CDR2 YFSETQ.

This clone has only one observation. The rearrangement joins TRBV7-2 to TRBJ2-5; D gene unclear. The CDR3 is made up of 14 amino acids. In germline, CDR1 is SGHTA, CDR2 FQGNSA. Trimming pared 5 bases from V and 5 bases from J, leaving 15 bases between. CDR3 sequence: CASSHRRGSETQYF. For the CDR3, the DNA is TGTGCCAGCAGCCATCGGCGCGGTAGCGAGACCCAGTACTTC.

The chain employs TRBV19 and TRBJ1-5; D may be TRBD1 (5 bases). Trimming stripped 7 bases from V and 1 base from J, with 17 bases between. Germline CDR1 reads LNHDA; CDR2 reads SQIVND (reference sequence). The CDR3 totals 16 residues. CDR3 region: CASIRGRGVSNQPQHF. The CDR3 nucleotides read TGTGCCAGTATCCGAGGGAGGGGCGTGAGCAATCAGCCCCAGCATTTT.

The CDR3 nucleotides read TGTGCCAGCAGCTTGGGCAGGGACCAATCACCCCTCCACTTT. It encodes CASSLGRDQSPLHF. The J gene is TRBJ1-6, the V gene TRBV5-6, with a tentative D call TRBD1 (5 bases). V was pared by 0 bases and J by 10 bases, with 11 bases between. The CDR3 sequence is 14 residues long. Germline V gene data show CDR1 as SGHDT and CDR2 as YYEEEE. The whole variable domain, remainder taken from reference TRBV5-6 and TRBJ1-6, is DAGVTQSPTHLIKTRGQQVTLRCSPKSGHDTVSWYQQALGQGPQFIFQYYEEEERQRGNFPDRFSGHQFPNYSSELNVNALLLGDSALYLCASSLGRDQSPLHFGNGTRLTVT.

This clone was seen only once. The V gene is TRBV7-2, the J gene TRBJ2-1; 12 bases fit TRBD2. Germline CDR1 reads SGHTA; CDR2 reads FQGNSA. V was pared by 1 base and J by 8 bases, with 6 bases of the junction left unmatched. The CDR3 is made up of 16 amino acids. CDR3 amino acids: CASSLGPSGGAYEQFF. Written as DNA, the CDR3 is TGTGCCAGCAGCTTAGGTCCTAGCGGGGGGGCATATGAGCAGTTCTTC.

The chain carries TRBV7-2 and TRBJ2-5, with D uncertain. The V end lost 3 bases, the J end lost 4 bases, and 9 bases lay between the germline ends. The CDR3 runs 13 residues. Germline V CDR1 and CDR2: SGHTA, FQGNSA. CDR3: CASSLFLGETQYF. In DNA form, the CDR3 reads TGTGCCAGCAGCTTGTTTCTGGGAGAGACCCAGTACTTC.

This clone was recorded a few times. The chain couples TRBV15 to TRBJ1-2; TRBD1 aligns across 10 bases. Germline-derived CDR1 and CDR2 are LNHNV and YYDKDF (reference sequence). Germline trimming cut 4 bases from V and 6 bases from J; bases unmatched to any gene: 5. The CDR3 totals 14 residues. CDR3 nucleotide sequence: TGTGCCACCAGCACCCTGGACAGGGGGGATGGCTACACCTTC. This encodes CATSTLDRGDGYTF.

CDR3 region: CASSLDGTGTSSEQYF. CDR3 bases: TGTGCCAGCAGCTTAGATGGGACAGGTACTTCTAGCGAGCAGTACTTC. The chain combines TRBV7-8 with TRBJ2-7, with 8 bases matching TRBD1. The V gene's germline CDR1 is SGHVS and CDR2 FQNEAQ. V shed 1 base and J 6 bases; nucleotides not matched to a gene: 11. The CDR3 sequence is 16 residues long.

The CDR3 here is CASTLGAGRLENTEAFF. The CDR3 region has the DNA TGTGCCAGCACCCTGGGCGCAGGGCGGTTGGAGAACACTGAAGCTTTCTTT. J is TRBJ1-1 and V is TRBV28; possible D gene TRBD1, 5 bases. Germline V gives CDR1 MDHEN, CDR2 SYDVKM. The V end was cut by 7 bases, the J end by 1 base, with 22 bases between. The CDR3 spans 17 residues.

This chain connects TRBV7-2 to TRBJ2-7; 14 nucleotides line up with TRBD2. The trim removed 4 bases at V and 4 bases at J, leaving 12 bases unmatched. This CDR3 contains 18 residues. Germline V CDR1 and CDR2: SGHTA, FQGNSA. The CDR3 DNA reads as TGTGCCAGCAGCTCAGGGACTAGCGGGAGTCGACGGATGTACGAGCAGTACTTC. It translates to CASSSGTSGSRRMYEQYF.

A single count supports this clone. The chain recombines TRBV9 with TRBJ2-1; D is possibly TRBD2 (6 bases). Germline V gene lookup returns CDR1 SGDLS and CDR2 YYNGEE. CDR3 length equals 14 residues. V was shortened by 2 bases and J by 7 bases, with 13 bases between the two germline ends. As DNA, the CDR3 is TGTGCCAGCAGCGTGGAGGGTGACTCGAATGAGCAGTTCTTC. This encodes CASSVEGDSNEQFF.